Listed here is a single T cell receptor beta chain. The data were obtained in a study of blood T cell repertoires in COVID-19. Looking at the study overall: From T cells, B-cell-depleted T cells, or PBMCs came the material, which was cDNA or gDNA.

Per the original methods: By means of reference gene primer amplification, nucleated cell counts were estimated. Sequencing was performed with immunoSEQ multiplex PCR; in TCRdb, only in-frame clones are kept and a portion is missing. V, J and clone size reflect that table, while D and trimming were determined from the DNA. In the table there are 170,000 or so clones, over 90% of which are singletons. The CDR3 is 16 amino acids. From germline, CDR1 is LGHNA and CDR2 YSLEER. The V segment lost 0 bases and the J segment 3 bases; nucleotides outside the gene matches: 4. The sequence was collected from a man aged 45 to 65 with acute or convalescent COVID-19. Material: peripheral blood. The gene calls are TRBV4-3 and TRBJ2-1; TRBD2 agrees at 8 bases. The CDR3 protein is CASSQERSGGYNEQFF. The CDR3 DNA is TGCGCCAGCAGCCAAGAGCGAAGCGGGGGCTACAATGAGCAGTTCTTC.